Presented here are 26 T cell receptor beta chains from one specimen sequenced in a study of PD-1 blockade in classical Hodgkin lymphoma. Every patient was affected by relapse after autologous stem cell transplantation, while exposure to brentuximab vedotin was not uniform. The table came from immunoSEQ multiplex PCR; TCRdb's copy has only in-frame clones and leaves some out. The sample consists of about 110,000 clones, 80% to 90% of them appearing once. This specimen consisted of peripheral blood mononuclear cells (PBMCs), obtained before the second cycle of nivolumab. Receptors were obtained from a human donor with classical Hodgkin lymphoma.

This rearrangement joins TRBV7-9 to TRBJ1-1, with 7 bases that match TRBD1. Germline-derived CDR1 and CDR2 are SEHNR and FQNEAQ (reference sequence). The CDR3 has 13 residues. V trimming: 4 bases; J trimming: 4 bases; junction bases outside the gene matches: 3. The chain's CDR3 is CASSSPGGTEAFF. The CDR3 DNA reads TGTGCCAGCAGCTCACCAGGGGGCACTGAAGCTTTCTTT.

The V call is TRBV6-1, the J call TRBJ2-2, with D perhaps matching TRBD2 (6 bases). This CDR3 is built from 16 residues. Germline CDR1 MNHNS, CDR2 SASEGT. The ends were cut back, 4 bases at V and 6 bases at J, with 18 bases in the middle. Written as DNA, the CDR3 is TGTGCCAGCAGTGTTCACGAGGGAGGTCAGGCCGGGGAGCTGTTTTTT. Protein sequence: CASSVHEGGQAGELFF.

The J gene is TRBJ2-3, the V gene TRBV11-2; D may be TRBD2 (6 bases). CDR3 length: 14 residues. Trimming removed 6 bases from V and 4 bases from J, with 14 bases in between. The germline V gene encodes CDR1 SGHAT and CDR2 FQNNGV. CDR3 in amino acids: CASRPTGGADTQYF. Here the CDR3 DNA reads TGTGCCAGCAGACCTACGGGCGGGGCAGATACGCAGTATTTT.

This clone came up once. V usage is TRBV18 and J usage is TRBJ2-7, with D unclear. The germline CDR1 and CDR2 sequences are KGHSH and LQKENI. The ends were cut back, 4 bases at V and 2 bases at J, with 12 bases in the middle. The CDR3 consists of 14 residues. This chain's CDR3 is CASSLLHRTYEQYF. The CDR3 DNA reads TGTGCCAGCTCACTTCTACATCGCACCTACGAGCAGTACTTC.

The gene calls are TRBV30 and TRBJ1-4; 7 positions agree with TRBD1. CDR1 and CDR2 from the germline V gene are GTSNPN and SVGIG (reference sequence). This CDR3 region has 18 residues. J was trimmed by 7 bases and V by 1 base; bases with no gene match: 18. The CDR3 nucleotides read TGTGCCTGGAGTGGTCTGCCGACAGGGACTTGGTTTAGTGAAAAACTGTTTTTT. This encodes CAWSGLPTGTWFSEKLFF.

The rearrangement links TRBV28 to TRBJ2-1, with 9 bases matching TRBD2. Germline lookup yields CDR1 MDHEN and CDR2 SYDVKM. The V and J ends lost 5 bases and 6 bases, in that order; junction bases with no gene match: 8. The CDR3 contains 15 residues. CDR3 DNA sequence: TGTGCCAGCAGTCCGGGACTAGCTTTCTCCAATGAGCAGTTCTTC. Protein sequence: CASSPGLAFSNEQFF.

The rearrangement joins TRBV5-1 to TRBJ1-4; unclear D gene. The CDR3 totals 15 residues. CDR1 SGHRS and CDR2 YFSETQ come from the germline V gene. Trimming took off 4 bases at V and 4 bases at J, with 14 bases between the two ends. The CDR3 sequence: CASSPGRGINEKLFF. CDR3 coding DNA: TGCGCCAGCAGCCCCGGCAGAGGAATTAATGAAAAACTGTTTTTT.

For this clone: The DNA is left out, because the CDR3 cannot be placed on it with certainty; the CDR3 is given as TCRdb lists it. The chain employs TRBV2 and TRBJ1-1; the DNA was not used to check the table's D call, TRBD1. The CDR3 is 13 amino acids long, termini counted. The V gene's germline CDR1 is SNHLY and CDR2 FYNNEI. CDR3 loop: CASILDRDTEAFF.

The chain is built from TRBV9 and TRBJ1-1; D gene uncertain. This CDR3 region has 13 residues. Germline CDR1 SGDLS, CDR2 YYNGEE. V was shortened by 0 bases and J by 6 bases, with 9 bases between the two germline ends. CDR3 region: CASSVGGRAEAFF. In DNA form, the CDR3 reads TGTGCCAGCAGCGTAGGGGGTCGGGCTGAAGCTTTCTTT.

This chain connects TRBV19 to TRBJ1-2; D uncertain. V lost 4 bases and J lost 3, with 12 bases in between. The length of the CDR3 is 14 residues. Per germline, CDR1 LNHDA and CDR2 SQIVND (reference sequence). This CDR3 reads CASSTAAGYYGYTF. The CDR3 region has the DNA TGTGCCAGTAGTACGGCGGCCGGTTACTATGGCTACACCTTC.

This chain joins TRBV5-4 and TRBJ2-3; TRBD2 is a possible D gene (5 bases). CDR1 SGHNT and CDR2 YYREEE come from the germline V gene (reference sequence). This CDR3 contains 14 residues. The V and J ends lost 2 bases and 1 base respectively, with 8 bases between them. In DNA, the CDR3 is TGTGCCAGCAGCTTTGTTAGCGGCACAGATACGCAGTATTTT. Translated: CASSFVSGTDTQYF. Complete variable domain (other parts from reference TRBV5-4 and TRBJ2-3): ETGVTQSPTHLIKTRGQQVTLRCSSQSGHNTVSWYQQALGQGPQFIFQYYREEENGRGNFPPRFSGLQFPNYSSELNVNALELDDSALYLCASSFVSGTDTQYFGPGTRLTVL.

The CDR3 loop is CASSQEGLVSYNEQFF. In DNA form, the CDR3 reads TGCGCCAGCAGCCAAGAGGGACTCGTCTCCTACAATGAGCAGTTCTTC. V usage is TRBV4-1 and J usage is TRBJ2-1, with D maybe TRBD2 (6 bases). The germline V and J ends were trimmed by 0 bases and 0 bases, with 9 bases remaining between them. This CDR3 comprises 16 residues. Germline assignment: CDR1 MGHRA and CDR2 YSYEKL.

The rearrangement uses TRBV19 and TRBJ1-1; 8 nucleotides line up with TRBD1. Trimming cost V 9 bases and J 1 base; bases outside gene matches: 4. The CDR3 runs to 13 residues. Germline values: CDR1 LNHDA, CDR2 SQIVND (reference sequence). CDR3 sequence: CASGQGKNTEAFF. The CDR3 coding sequence is TGTGCCAGCGGACAGGGCAAGAACACTGAAGCTTTCTTT.

This clone was detected only once. The J gene is TRBJ2-7, the V gene TRBV2, with no clear D. V lost 5 bases and J lost 1, with 18 bases in between. Per germline, CDR1 SNHLY and CDR2 FYNNEI. The CDR3 runs to 16 residues. CDR3 sequence (DNA): TGTGCCAGCAGTACCTTAGAGGCGGTGGGTTCCTACGAGCAGTACTTC. Protein product: CASSTLEAVGSYEQYF.

J is TRBJ1-3 and V is TRBV2; D unclear. Germline CDR1 is SNHLY and CDR2 is FYNNEI. The V and J ends lost 5 bases and 0 bases respectively, with 8 bases between them. CDR3 length equals 14 residues. The CDR3 sequence: CASSITNSGNTIYF. In nucleotides, the CDR3 is TGTGCCAGCAGTATTACCAACTCTGGAAACACCATATATTTT.

The chain carries TRBV10-3 and TRBJ2-5; D remains unclear. The germline V gene has CDR1 ENHRY and CDR2 SYGVKD. V shed 8 bases and J shed 3 bases, with 4 bases lying between them. The CDR3 spans 10 residues. The CDR3 spells CAIGEETQYF. DNA for the CDR3: TGTGCCATCGGGGAAGAGACCCAGTACTTC.

The gene calls are TRBV14 and TRBJ2-3, with TRBD2 matching 12 bases. The CDR3 spans 17 residues. The germline V gene encodes CDR1 SGHDN and CDR2 FVKESK. The V segment lost 1 base and the J segment 3 bases; nucleotides outside the gene matches: 5. CDR3 amino acids: CASSQGLAGVLTDTQYF. The DNA of the CDR3 is TGTGCCAGCAGCCAAGGACTAGCGGGAGTCTTGACAGATACGCAGTATTTT.

This rearrangement joins TRBV15 to TRBJ1-5; D gene uncertain. The CDR3 totals 13 residues. Between the trimmed V and J ends, which lost 0 bases and 7 bases, there was a span of 7 bases. From germline, CDR1 is LNHNV and CDR2 YYDKDF (reference sequence). The CDR3 spells CATSRDKAQPQHF. The DNA of the CDR3 is TGTGCCACCAGCAGAGATAAGGCCCAGCCCCAGCATTTT. Full variable domain (missing parts from reference TRBV15 and TRBJ1-5): DAMVIQNPRYQVTQFGKPVTLSCSQTLNHNVMYWYQQKSSQAPKLLFHYYDKDFNNEADTPDNFQSRRPNTSFCFLDIRSPGLGDTAMYLCATSRDKAQPQHFGDGTRLSIL.

The genes are TRBV6-5 and TRBJ1-3, with TRBD1 matching over 8 bases. The CDR3 runs 14 residues. Germline CDR1 and CDR2: MNHEY and SVGAGI. After removal of 6 bases from V and 2 bases from J, the junction contained 3 bases not matched to a gene. The CDR3 here is CASRQGGTGNTIYF. The CDR3, as DNA: TGTGCCAGCAGACAGGGGGGCACTGGAAACACCATATATTTT.

This chain joins TRBV5-1 and TRBJ2-2, with TRBD2 identical over 8 bases. This CDR3 has 17 residues. V lost 6 bases to trimming and J lost 1 base; unmatched junction nucleotides: 11. Germline values: CDR1 SGHRS, CDR2 YFSETQ. The CDR3 reads CASNYALAGGNTGELFF. In nucleotides, the CDR3 is TGCGCCAGCAACTACGCTCTAGCGGGTGGGAACACCGGGGAGCTGTTTTTT.

The chain joins TRBV30 to TRBJ2-7; D is unclear. V was shortened by 2 bases and J by 6 bases, with 11 bases between the two germline ends. The CDR3 covers 12 residues. Germline V CDR1 and CDR2: GTSNPN, SVGIG (reference sequence). The CDR3 region has the DNA TGTGCCTGGAGTATCTTGGCTGGCGAGCAGTACTTC. Its translation: CAWSILAGEQYF.

V is TRBV28 and J is TRBJ1-2; TRBD1 is a possible D gene (6 bases). Germline loops: CDR1 MDHEN, CDR2 SYDVKM. The ends were cut back, 5 bases at V and 6 bases at J, with 16 bases in the middle. This CDR3 is 14 amino acids long. The CDR3 DNA sequence: TGTGCCAGCAGTGCCCCGGGACACCGAAATGGCTACACCTTC. Amino acids: CASSAPGHRNGYTF.

This clone has only one observation. The V and J genes are TRBV28 and TRBJ1-1; D not certain. Germline loops: CDR1 MDHEN, CDR2 SYDVKM. This CDR3 region has 15 residues. The ends were cut back, 1 base at V and 5 bases at J, with 14 bases in the middle. CDR3 DNA sequence: TGTGCCAGCAGTTTATCCCCCGGCTCAAGAACTGAAGCTTTCTTT. Protein product: CASSLSPGSRTEAFF.

The chain has TRBV6-5 and TRBJ1-1, with D possibly TRBD1 on 5 matching bases. Trimming took 2 bases from V and 0 from J, leaving 10 bases between them. Germline CDR1 MNHEY, CDR2 SVGAGI. The CDR3 loop spans 15 amino acids. CDR3 amino acids: CASSYDRGMNTEAFF. Here the CDR3 DNA reads TGTGCCAGCAGTTACGATCGGGGCATGAACACTGAAGCTTTCTTT.

This clone has more than one count but fewer than ten. The V call is TRBV5-1, the J call TRBJ1-5; 7 nucleotides align to TRBD1. This CDR3 comprises 14 residues. V shed 4 bases and J 6 bases; nucleotides not matched to a gene: 7. Looked up from germline, CDR1 is SGHRS and CDR2 is YFSETQ. CDR3 loop: CASSTGTEGQPQHF. The CDR3, as DNA: TGCGCCAGCAGCACCGGGACAGAGGGTCAGCCCCAGCATTTT.

This chain connects TRBV28 to TRBJ1-3; D gene unclear. Germline values: CDR1 MDHEN, CDR2 SYDVKM. V gave up 5 bases and J gave up 12 bases, with 17 bases separating them. The CDR3 spans 13 residues. The CDR3 is CASSLLAAQDIYF. The CDR3 nucleotides are TGTGCCAGCAGTCTACTGGCGGCCCAGGACATATATTTT.